This T cell receptor beta chain was sequenced for a study of OX40 agonist ivuxolimab in advanced cancers. The germline V and J ends were trimmed by 0 bases and 1 base, with 12 bases remaining between them. This CDR3 is built from 16 residues. The germline gives CDR1 SGDLS, CDR2 YYNGEE. Repertoires were generated with immunoSEQ multiplex PCR, while TCRdb's copy carries only in-frame clones and drops some. The repertoire consists of around 80,000 clones, with around 86% occurring once and the leading ten covering 3.1%. This sequence originates from an adult with an advanced solid tumor such as melanoma, head and neck, liver or kidney cancer. V and J are TRBV9 and TRBJ2-3, with D uncertain. Sample: CD4+ or CD8+ T cells sorted from blood, taken in a trial of the OX40 agonist ivuxolimab. Here the CDR3 reads CASSVGDPDGTDTQYF. In DNA form, the CDR3 reads TGTGCCAGCAGCGTAGGTGATCCAGACGGCACAGATACGCAGTATTTT.